What follows describes a single T cell receptor (beta chain). Its antigen is not yet known. Base qualities are not provided; no much larger clone lies one nucleotide away. The data derive from a study of a mutant IDH1 vaccine in newly diagnosed glioma (dated by TCRdb to about 2021). The study in broad terms: Eight vaccinations were administered to patients in weeks 1, 3, 5, 7, 11, 15, 19 and 23, corresponding to visits V03 through V10. In the chemotherapy-containing groups, vaccination started alongside temozolomide cycles, whereas in patients who had radiotherapy alone it started 4-6 weeks after radiotherapy. The approximately 30 treated patients were approximately 62% male and about 38% female, with a mean age of around 40 years. Prior to enrollment, patients had been given standard therapy consisting of radiotherapy alone, temozolomide alone, or radiochemotherapy with temozolomide, with the combination given to most patients. Peripheral blood was drawn at six visits: V03 (baseline), V05, V07, V10, V12 and V13. Longitudinal TCRB deep sequencing was performed for about two dozen treated patients wherever samples were available for exploratory analyses. The research as a whole found: PBMC samples for TCRB deep sequencing were selected based on availability. The authors stated that sample limitations prevented analyses of patient blood samples from being reproduced. Changes in the top peripheral T cell clonotypes picked up by TCRB sequencing did not appear to be linked to pseudoprogression. Across multiple MHC alleles, vaccine-induced immune responses were seen in nearly 95% of patients.

Library creation used the immunoSEQ multiplex PCR assay. The hsTCRB Kit was used according to the manufacturer's protocol to amplify rearranged TCR beta chain sequences. An Illumina MiSeq was used to sequence the TCRB libraries. Under the source paper's analysis protocol: Demultiplexing, trimming and gene mapping were performed with the kit vendor's proprietary platform. What TCRdb holds here is the immuneACCESS table cut down to in-frame rearrangements. Part of the clones is not present; checked against another copy, under half of the missing clones reflect an unresolved V gene, and the others are unexplained. That table gives V, J and clone size, and the DNA gave D and trimming. This sample comprises 30,000 to 40,000 clones, 81% of them detected only once. Of the sample, 4% to 6% falls within the top ten clones. Taken from cysteine to phenylalanine, the CDR3 has 11 residues. CDR3 DNA only is kept here, 33 bases in frame from base 1. CDR1 SGHKS and CDR2 YYEKEE were looked up in the germline V gene (reference sequence). Relative to germline, V is 4 bases shorter and J is 7 bases shorter, with 9 bases between their ends.

Sample time point, as interpreted from the label and publication: week 23, last vaccination. Each vaccine dose was 300 ug of a 20-mer mutant IDH1 peptide in Montanide, given subcutaneously with topical imiquimod. Donors had newly diagnosed WHO grade 3 or 4 IDH1-mutant astrocytomas with loss of nuclear ATRX. The samples were drawn from NOA16, a multicentre, single-arm, open-label phase I trial in Germany that tested a mutant IDH1 peptide vaccine in humans for the first time. Genomic DNA for TCRB sequencing was extracted from EDTA blood using the DNeasy Blood and Tissue Kit. The sequence is built from TRBV5-5 and TRBJ2-7, with TRBD2 tentatively as D gene (5 bases match). The sample was PBMCs, taken from a glioma patient whose treatment included an IDH1 peptide vaccine. This clonotype was sampled from a man aged 35 to 55 with glioma. The DNA sequence is TGTGCCAGCAGCCCGGGGTGGGAGCAGTACTTC. This codes for CASSPGWEQYF.